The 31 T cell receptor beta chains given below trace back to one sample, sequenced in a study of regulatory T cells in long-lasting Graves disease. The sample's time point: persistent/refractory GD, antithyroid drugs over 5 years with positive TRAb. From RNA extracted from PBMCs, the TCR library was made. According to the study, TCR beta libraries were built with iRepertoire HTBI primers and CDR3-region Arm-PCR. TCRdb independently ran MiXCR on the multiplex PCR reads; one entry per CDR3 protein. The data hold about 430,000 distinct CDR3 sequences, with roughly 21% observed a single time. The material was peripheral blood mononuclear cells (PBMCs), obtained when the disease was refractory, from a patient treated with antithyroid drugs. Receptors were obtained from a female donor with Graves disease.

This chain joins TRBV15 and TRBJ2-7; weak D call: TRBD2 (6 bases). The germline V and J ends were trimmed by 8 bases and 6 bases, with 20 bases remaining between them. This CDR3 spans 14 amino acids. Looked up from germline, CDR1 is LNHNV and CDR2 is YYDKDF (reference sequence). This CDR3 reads CATRKEGHGGEQYF. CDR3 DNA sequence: TGTGCCACCCGGAAGGAGGGCCACGGGGGCGAGCAGTACTTC.

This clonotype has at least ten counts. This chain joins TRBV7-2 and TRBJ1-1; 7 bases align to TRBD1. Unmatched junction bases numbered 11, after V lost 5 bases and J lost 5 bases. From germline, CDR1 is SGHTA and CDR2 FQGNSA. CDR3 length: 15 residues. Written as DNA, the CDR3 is TGTGCCAGCAGCCCTAAGACAGGGTCATCGACTGAAGCTTTCTTT. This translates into CASSPKTGSSTEAFF.

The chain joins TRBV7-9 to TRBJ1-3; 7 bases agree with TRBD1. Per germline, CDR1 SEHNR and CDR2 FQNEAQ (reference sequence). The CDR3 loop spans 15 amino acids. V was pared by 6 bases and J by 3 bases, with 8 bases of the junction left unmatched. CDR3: CASRPQDRNGNTIYF. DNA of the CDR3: TGTGCCAGCAGGCCTCAGGACAGGAATGGAAACACCATATATTTT.

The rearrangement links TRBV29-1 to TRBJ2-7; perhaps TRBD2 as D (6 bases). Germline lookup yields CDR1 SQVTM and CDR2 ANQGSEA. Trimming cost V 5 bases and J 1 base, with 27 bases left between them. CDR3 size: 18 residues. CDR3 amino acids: CSVRSAGFPASGSYEQYF. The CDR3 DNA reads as TGCAGCGTTAGATCCGCGGGATTTCCAGCGAGCGGGTCCTACGAGCAGTACTTC.

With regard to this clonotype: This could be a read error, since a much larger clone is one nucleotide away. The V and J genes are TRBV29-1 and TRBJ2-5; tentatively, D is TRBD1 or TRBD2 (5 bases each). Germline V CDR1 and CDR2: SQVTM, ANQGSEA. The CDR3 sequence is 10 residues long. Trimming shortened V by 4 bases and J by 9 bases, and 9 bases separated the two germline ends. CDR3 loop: CSVGMGAQYF. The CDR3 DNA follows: TGCAGCGTTGGGATGGGGGCCCAGTACTTC.

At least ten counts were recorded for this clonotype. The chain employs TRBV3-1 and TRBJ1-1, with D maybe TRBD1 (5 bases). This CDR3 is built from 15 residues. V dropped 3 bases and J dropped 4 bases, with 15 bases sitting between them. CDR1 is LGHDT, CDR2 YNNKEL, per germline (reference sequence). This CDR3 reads CASSQGNQGVTEAFF. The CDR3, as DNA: TGTGCCAGCAGCCAGGGAAATCAGGGAGTCACTGAAGCTTTCTTT.

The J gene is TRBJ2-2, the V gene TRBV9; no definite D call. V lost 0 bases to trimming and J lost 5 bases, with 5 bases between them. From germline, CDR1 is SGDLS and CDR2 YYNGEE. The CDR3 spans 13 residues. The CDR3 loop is CASSVEGTGELFF. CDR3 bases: TGTGCCAGCAGCGTAGAGGGTACCGGGGAGCTGTTTTTT.

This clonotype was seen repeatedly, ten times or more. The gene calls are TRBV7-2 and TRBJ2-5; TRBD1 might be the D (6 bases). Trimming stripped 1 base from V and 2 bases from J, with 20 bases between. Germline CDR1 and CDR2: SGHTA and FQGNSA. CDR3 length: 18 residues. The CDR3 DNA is TGTGCCAGCAGCTTAGGGGGGCCAGGGGAAAGGTTACAAGAGACCCAGTACTTC. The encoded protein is CASSLGGPGERLQETQYF.

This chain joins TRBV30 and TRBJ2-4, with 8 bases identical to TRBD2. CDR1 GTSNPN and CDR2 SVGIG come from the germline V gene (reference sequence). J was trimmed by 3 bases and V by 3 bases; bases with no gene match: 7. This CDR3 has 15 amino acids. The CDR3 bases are TGTGCCTGGAGCCCGGGGGGGGCGGGCAAAAACATTCAGTACTTC. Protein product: CAWSPGGAGKNIQYF.

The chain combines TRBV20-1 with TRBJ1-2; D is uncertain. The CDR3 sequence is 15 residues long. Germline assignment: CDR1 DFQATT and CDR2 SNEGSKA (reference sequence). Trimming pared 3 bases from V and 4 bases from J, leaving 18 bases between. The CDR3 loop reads CSARVETQRRYGYTF. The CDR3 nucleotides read TGCAGTGCTAGGGTGGAGACTCAGAGGCGCTATGGCTACACCTTC.

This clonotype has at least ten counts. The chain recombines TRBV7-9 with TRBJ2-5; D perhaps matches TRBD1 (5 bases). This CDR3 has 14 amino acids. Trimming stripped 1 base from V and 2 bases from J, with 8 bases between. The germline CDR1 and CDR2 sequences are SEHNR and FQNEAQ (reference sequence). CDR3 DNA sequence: TGTGCCAGCAGCTTAGGACGGACACAAGAGACCCAGTACTTC. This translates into CASSLGRTQETQYF. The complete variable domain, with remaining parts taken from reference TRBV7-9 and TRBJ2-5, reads DTGVSQNPRHKITKRGQNVTFRCDPISEHNRLYWYRQTLGQGPEFLTYFQNEAQLEKSRLLSDRFSAERPKGSFSTLEIQRTEQGDSAMYLCASSLGRTQETQYFGPGTRLLVL.

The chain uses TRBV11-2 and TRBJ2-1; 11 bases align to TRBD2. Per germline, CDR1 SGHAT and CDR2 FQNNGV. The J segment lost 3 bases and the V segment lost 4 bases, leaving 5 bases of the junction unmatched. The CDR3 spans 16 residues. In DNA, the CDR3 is TGTGCCAGCAGCTCTCTGACTAGCGGGAACTACAATGAGCAGTTCTTC. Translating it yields CASSSLTSGNYNEQFF.

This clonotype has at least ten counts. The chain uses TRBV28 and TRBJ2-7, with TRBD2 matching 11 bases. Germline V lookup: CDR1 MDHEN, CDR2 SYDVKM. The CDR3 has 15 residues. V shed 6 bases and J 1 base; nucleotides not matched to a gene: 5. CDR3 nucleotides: TGTGCCAGCAGGCCAACTAGCGGGAGTTCCTACGAGCAGTACTTC. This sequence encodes CASRPTSGSSYEQYF.

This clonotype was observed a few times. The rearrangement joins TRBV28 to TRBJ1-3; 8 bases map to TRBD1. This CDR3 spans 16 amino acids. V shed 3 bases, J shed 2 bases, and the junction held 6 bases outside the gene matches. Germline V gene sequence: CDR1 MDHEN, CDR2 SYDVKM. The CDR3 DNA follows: TGTGCCAGCAGTTTGTACCCGGACAGGGCTGGAAACACCATATATTTT. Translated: CASSLYPDRAGNTIYF.

As DNA, the CDR3 is TGCAGTGCTGGGACAGTCTACGAGCAGTACTTC. Its translation: CSAGTVYEQYF. The rearrangement joins TRBV20-1 to TRBJ2-7; TRBD1 agrees at 7 bases. The germline V gene encodes CDR1 DFQATT and CDR2 SNEGSKA (reference sequence). Losses at the gene ends were 5 bases for V and 3 bases for J; bases not matched to a gene: 1. This CDR3 contains 11 residues.

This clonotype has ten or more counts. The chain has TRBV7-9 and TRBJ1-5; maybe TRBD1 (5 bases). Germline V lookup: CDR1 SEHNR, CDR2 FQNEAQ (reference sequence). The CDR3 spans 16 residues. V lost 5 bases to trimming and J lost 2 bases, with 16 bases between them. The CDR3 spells CASSTGGGEGNQPQHF. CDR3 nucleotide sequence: TGTGCCAGCAGCACCGGAGGAGGGGAGGGCAATCAGCCCCAGCATTTT.

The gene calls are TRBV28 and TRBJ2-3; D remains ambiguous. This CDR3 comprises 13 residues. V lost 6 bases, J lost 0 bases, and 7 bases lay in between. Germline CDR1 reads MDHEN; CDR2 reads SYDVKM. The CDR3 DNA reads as TGTGCCAGCAGGAAGACTAGCACAGATACGCAGTATTTT. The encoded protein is CASRKTSTDTQYF.

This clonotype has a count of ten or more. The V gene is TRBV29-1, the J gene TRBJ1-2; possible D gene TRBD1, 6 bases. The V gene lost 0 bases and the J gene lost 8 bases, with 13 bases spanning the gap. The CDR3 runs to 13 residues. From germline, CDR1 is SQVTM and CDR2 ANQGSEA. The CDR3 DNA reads TGCAGCGTTGAAGATCTGGGACAAAGAGGCTACACCTTC. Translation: CSVEDLGQRGYTF.

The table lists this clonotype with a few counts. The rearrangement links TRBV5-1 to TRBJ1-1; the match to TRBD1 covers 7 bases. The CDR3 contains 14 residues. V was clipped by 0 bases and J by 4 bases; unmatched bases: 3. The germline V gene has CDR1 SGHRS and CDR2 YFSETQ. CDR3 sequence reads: CASSLEAGGTEAFF. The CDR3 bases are TGCGCCAGCAGCTTGGAAGCAGGGGGCACTGAAGCTTTCTTT.

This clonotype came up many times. This CDR3 reads CASALNGGQGRQYF. The CDR3 DNA reads as TGTGCCAGCGCCCTGAACGGGGGACAGGGGAGGCAGTACTTC. This chain connects TRBV12-3 or TRBV12-4 to TRBJ2-7, with 10 positions matching TRBD1. After removal of 8 bases from V and 9 bases from J, the junction contained 13 bases not matched to a gene. The CDR3 totals 14 residues.

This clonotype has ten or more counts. CDR3 residues: CASSPYRGGLAGHFHEQFF. In DNA, the CDR3 is TGTGCCAGCAGTCCTTATCGAGGGGGACTAGCGGGACATTTCCATGAGCAGTTCTTC. V usage is TRBV28 and J usage is TRBJ2-1; 13 bases line up with TRBD2. The germline gives CDR1 MDHEN, CDR2 SYDVKM. The CDR3 sequence is 19 residues long. V lost 5 bases, J lost 8 bases, and 18 bases stayed unmatched.

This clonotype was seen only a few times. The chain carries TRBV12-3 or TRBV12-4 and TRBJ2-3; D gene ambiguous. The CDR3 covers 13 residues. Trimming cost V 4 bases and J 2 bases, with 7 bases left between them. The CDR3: CASSSRITDTQYF. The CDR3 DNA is TGTGCCAGCAGTTCGCGGATCACAGATACGCAGTATTTT.

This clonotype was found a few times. The CDR3 reads CASSPTGRDVLTF. The CDR3 bases are TGTGCCAGCAGCCCGACAGGACGGGACGTCCTGACTTTC. The gene calls are TRBV6-2 or TRBV6-3 and TRBJ2-6; D may be TRBD1 (6 bases). CDR1 and CDR2 (germline): MNHEY, SVGEGT. CDR3 length: 13 residues. V was clipped by 6 bases and J by 11 bases, with 14 bases between them.

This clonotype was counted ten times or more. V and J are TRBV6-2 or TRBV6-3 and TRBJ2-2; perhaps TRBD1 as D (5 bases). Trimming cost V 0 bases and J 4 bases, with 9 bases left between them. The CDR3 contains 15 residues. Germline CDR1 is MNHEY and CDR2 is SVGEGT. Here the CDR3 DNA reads TGTGCCAGCAGTTACTCGACAGCTCTCACCGGGGAGCTGTTTTTT. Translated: CASSYSTALTGELFF.

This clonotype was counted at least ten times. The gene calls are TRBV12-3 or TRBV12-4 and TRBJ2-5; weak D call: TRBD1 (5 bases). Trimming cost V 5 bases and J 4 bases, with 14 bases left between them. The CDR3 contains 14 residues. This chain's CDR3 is CASSQDTIGETQYF. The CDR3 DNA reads TGTGCCAGCAGTCAGGACACGATCGGAGAGACCCAGTACTTC.

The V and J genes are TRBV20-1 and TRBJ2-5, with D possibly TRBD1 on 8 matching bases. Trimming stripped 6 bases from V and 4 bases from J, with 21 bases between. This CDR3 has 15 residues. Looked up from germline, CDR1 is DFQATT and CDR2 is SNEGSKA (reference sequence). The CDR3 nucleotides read TGCAGTGCCTTGCGCACAGGGGGGGGTAGAGAGACCCAGTACTTC. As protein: CSALRTGGGRETQYF.

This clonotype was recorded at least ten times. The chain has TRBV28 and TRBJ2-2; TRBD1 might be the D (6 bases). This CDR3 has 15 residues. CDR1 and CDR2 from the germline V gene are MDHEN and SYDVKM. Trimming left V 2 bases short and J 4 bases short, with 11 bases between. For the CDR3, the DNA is TGTGCCAGCAGTTTACGCGGACAGACCACCGGGGAGCTGTTTTTT. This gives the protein CASSLRGQTTGELFF.

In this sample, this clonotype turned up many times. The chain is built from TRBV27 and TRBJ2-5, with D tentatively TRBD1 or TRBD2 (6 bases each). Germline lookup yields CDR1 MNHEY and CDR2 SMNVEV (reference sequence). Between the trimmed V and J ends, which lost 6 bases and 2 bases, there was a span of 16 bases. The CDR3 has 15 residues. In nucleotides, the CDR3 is TGTGCCAGCAGCTTAGAAGGAGGGGGACAAGAGACCCAGTACTTC. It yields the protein CASSLEGGGQETQYF.

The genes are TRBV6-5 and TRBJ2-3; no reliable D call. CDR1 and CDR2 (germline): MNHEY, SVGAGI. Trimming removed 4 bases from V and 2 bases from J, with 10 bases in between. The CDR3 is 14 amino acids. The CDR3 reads CASSSRRNTDTQYF. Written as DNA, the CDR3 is TGTGCCAGCAGTTCAAGGCGAAACACAGATACGCAGTATTTT.

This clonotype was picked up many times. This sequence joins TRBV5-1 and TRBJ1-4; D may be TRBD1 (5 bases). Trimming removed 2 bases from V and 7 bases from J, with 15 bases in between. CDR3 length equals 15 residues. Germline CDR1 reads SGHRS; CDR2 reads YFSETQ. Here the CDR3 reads CASSLPVKTAEKLFF. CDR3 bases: TGCGCCAGCAGCTTACCTGTTAAGACAGCTGAAAAACTGTTTTTT.

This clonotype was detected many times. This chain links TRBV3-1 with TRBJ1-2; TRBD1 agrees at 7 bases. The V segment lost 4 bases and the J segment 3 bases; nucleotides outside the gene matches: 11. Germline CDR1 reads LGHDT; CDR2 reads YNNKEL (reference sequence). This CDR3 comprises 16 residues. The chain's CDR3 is CASSPFPGTEDYGYTF. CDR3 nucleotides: TGTGCCAGCAGCCCGTTTCCCGGGACAGAAGACTATGGCTACACCTTC.